These 22 T cell receptor beta chains share one sample of origin, sequenced in a study of OX40 agonist ivuxolimab in advanced cancers. Clones were sequenced by immunoSEQ multiplex PCR, and TCRdb holds only the in-frame ones, with some missing. The table includes more than 50,000 clones, roughly 77% detected once. The sample in question was CD4+ or CD8+ T cells sorted from blood, obtained in a trial of the OX40 agonist ivuxolimab. The receptors derive from an adult with an advanced solid tumor such as melanoma, head and neck, liver or kidney cancer.

The CDR3 protein is CASRVSGQVNYGYTF. CDR3 bases: TGCGCCAGCAGGGTCTCGGGACAGGTTAACTATGGCTACACCTTC. J is TRBJ1-2 and V is TRBV5-1, with 8 bases identical to TRBD1. This CDR3 comprises 15 residues. With 5 bases clipped from V and 1 base from J, the junction kept 7 bases outside the gene matches. Per the germline V gene, CDR1 is SGHRS and CDR2 is YFSETQ.

This clone showed up just a few times. The chain employs TRBV6-1 and TRBJ2-7; D is unresolved. Deletions cut 1 base from V and 4 bases from J, with 8 bases between. CDR3 length: 13 residues. Germline CDR1 reads MNHNS; CDR2 reads SASEGT. This CDR3 reads CASSEEARYEQYF. The CDR3 DNA reads as TGTGCCAGCAGTGAAGAGGCGAGGTACGAGCAGTACTTC.

The V call is TRBV11-2, the J call TRBJ1-4; D call uncertain. The CDR3 is 16 amino acids. V was pared by 4 bases and J by 0 bases, with 12 bases between. Germline loops: CDR1 SGHAT, CDR2 FQNNGV. The CDR3 is CASSSYRHATNEKLFF. The CDR3 DNA is TGTGCCAGCAGCTCCTATAGACATGCAACTAATGAAAAACTGTTTTTT. The variable domain in full, with the rest retrieved from reference TRBV11-2 and TRBJ1-4, is EAGVAQSPRYKIIEKRQSVAFWCNPISGHATLYWYQQILGQGPKLLIQFQNNGVVDDSQLPKDRFSAERLKGVDSTLKIQPAKLEDSAVYLCASSSYRHATNEKLFFGSGTQLSVL.

The V gene is TRBV28, the J gene TRBJ2-6; 8 positions agree with TRBD2. V lost 4 bases, J lost 3 bases, and 20 bases stayed unmatched. The CDR3 extends over 21 amino acids. The germline V gene encodes CDR1 MDHEN and CDR2 SYDVKM. The CDR3 is CASSSPYSGGPFNYGANVLTF. The CDR3 DNA reads TGTGCCAGCAGTTCCCCCTATTCGGGAGGGCCCTTTAACTATGGGGCCAACGTCCTGACTTTC.

The chain recombines TRBV7-3 with TRBJ1-3; D is ambiguous. CDR3 length: 16 amino acids. Trimming removed 5 bases from V and 5 bases from J, with 19 bases in between. Germline lookup yields CDR1 SGHTA and CDR2 FQGTGA. CDR3 loop: CASSPHSGSKRNTIYF. The DNA for the CDR3 is TGTGCCAGCAGCCCTCATTCCGGTAGTAAAAGAAACACCATATATTTT.

This chain connects TRBV5-1 to TRBJ2-3, with D possibly being TRBD1 or TRBD2 (5 bases each). Trimming pared 5 bases from V and 2 bases from J, leaving 12 bases between. The CDR3 contains 14 residues. Per the germline V gene, CDR1 is SGHRS and CDR2 is YFSETQ. The CDR3 reads CASRPGRTTDTQYF. The CDR3 DNA sequence: TGCGCCAGCAGACCGGGACGGACCACAGATACGCAGTATTTT.

The chain links TRBV5-5 to TRBJ1-1; TRBD1 matches 9 bases. This CDR3 comprises 18 residues. Germline loops: CDR1 SGHKS, CDR2 YYEKEE (reference sequence). The ends lost 1 base at V and 0 bases at J; junction bases unmatched: 10. The CDR3 coding sequence is TGTGCCAGCAGCTTGTTCGGACAGGGGAAGATCGTGAACACTGAAGCTTTCTTT. Translated: CASSLFGQGKIVNTEAFF.

This chain joins TRBV7-8 and TRBJ2-5; D gene ambiguous. The DNA end favors TRBJ2-7, so the J call may be wrong. Germline V gene sequence: CDR1 SGHVS, CDR2 FQNEAQ. The CDR3 totals 14 residues. CDR3: CASSLARRVHEQYF. CDR3 in DNA: TGTGCCAGCAGCTTAGCGCGGCGTGTGCACGAGCAGTACTTC.

The CDR3 nucleotides are TGTGCCAGCAGTTTAAGTGGGCGAGGGACTAGCGGGATCACCTACGAGCAGTACTTC. This gives the protein CASSLSGRGTSGITYEQYF. This chain connects TRBV27 to TRBJ2-7; TRBD2 matches 13 bases. The germline V gene encodes CDR1 MNHEY and CDR2 SMNVEV (reference sequence). This CDR3 is built from 19 residues. The V gene end was trimmed by 2 bases and the J gene end by 2 bases; junction bases not matched to a gene: 12.

This clone was counted once. The CDR3 DNA reads as TGTGCCAGCAGCTTATCTGGGAGGGGGGATGGCTACACCTTC. Translation gives CASSLSGRGDGYTF. The chain has TRBV7-8 and TRBJ1-2; D might be TRBD1 (6 bases). The ends were cut back, 2 bases at V and 6 bases at J, with 13 bases in the middle. The CDR3 totals 14 residues. The germline gives CDR1 SGHVS, CDR2 FQNEAQ. Filled out from reference TRBV7-8 and TRBJ1-2, the complete variable domain reads GAGVSQSPRYKVAKRGQDVALRCDPISGHVSLFWYQQALGQGPEFLTYFQNEAQLDKSGLPSDRFFAERPEGSVSTLKIQRTQQEDSAVYLCASSLSGRGDGYTFGSGTRLTVV.

The V and J genes are TRBV5-4 and TRBJ1-1; 7 bases are a match to TRBD1. This CDR3 is built from 16 residues. With V trimmed by 3 bases and J by 1 base, 9 bases remained unmatched. Germline CDR1 and CDR2: SGHNT and YYREEE (reference sequence). The CDR3 coding sequence is TGTGCCAGCAGCTCCGGACAGGCTATTAAGAACACTGAAGCTTTCTTT. This encodes CASSSGQAIKNTEAFF.

This sequence joins TRBV2 and TRBJ2-5, with TRBD1 as a possible D gene (7 bases). Germline values: CDR1 SNHLY, CDR2 FYNNEI. V lost 4 bases and J lost 0, with 12 bases in between. The CDR3 has 15 residues. CDR3 nucleotide sequence: TGTGCCAGCAGTGGGGCGGGACAGCACCAAGAGACCCAGTACTTC. Encoded protein: CASSGAGQHQETQYF.

The genes are TRBV18 and TRBJ2-5; TRBD2 agrees at 9 bases. The CDR3 contains 17 residues. Germline CDR1 and CDR2: KGHSH and LQKENI. Trimming removed 3 bases from V and 1 base from J; junction bases left unmatched: 9. The CDR3 sequence: CASSPMVSSGAQETQYF. The CDR3, as DNA: TGTGCCAGCTCACCGATGGTGTCTAGCGGGGCCCAAGAGACCCAGTACTTC.

The chain recombines TRBV5-1 with TRBJ2-2, with a tentative D call TRBD1 (6 bases). Looked up from germline, CDR1 is SGHRS and CDR2 is YFSETQ. The ends were cut back, 4 bases at V and 4 bases at J, with 20 bases in the middle. This CDR3 is built from 17 residues. For the CDR3, the DNA is TGCGCCAGCAGCCGTGGAACTACGGGACAACTCACCGGGGAGCTGTTTTTT. Its protein product is CASSRGTTGQLTGELFF.

The table lists this clone with many counts. The chain links TRBV20-1 to TRBJ2-5; TRBD1 is a possible D gene (6 bases). This CDR3 is built from 11 residues. The V end was cut by 6 bases, the J end by 7 bases, with 12 bases between. Germline V lookup: CDR1 DFQATT, CDR2 SNEGSKA (reference sequence). CDR3 amino acids: CSAHRVGTQYF. The CDR3 nucleotides are TGCAGTGCGCACAGGGTAGGGACCCAGTACTTC.

The chain combines TRBV9 with TRBJ1-2; D unclear. V was cut by 0 bases and J by 5 bases, with 8 bases left in between. Germline CDR1 reads SGDLS; CDR2 reads YYNGEE. The CDR3 runs 13 residues. CDR3 loop: CASSVATGYGYTF. For the CDR3, the DNA is TGTGCCAGCAGCGTAGCTACTGGGTATGGCTACACCTTC. The full variable domain, with the rest looked up from reference TRBV9 and TRBJ1-2, is DSGVTQTPKHLITATGQRVTLRCSPRSGDLSVYWYQQSLDQGLQFLIQYYNGEERAKGNILERFSAQQFPDLHSELNLSSLELGDSALYFCASSVATGYGYTFGSGTRLTVV.

This clone occurred a few times. The chain combines TRBV9 with TRBJ2-1; 9 bases line up with TRBD2. V lost 6 bases, J lost 2 bases, and 6 bases stayed unmatched. The CDR3 has 15 residues. CDR1 and CDR2 from the germline V gene are SGDLS and YYNGEE. The CDR3 nucleotides read TGTGCCAGCACAGAGCGGGGGGCGGCCTACAATGAGCAGTTCTTC. It yields the protein CASTERGAAYNEQFF.

The chain joins TRBV11-2 to TRBJ2-1; D not resolved. The CDR3 spans 13 residues. CDR1 and CDR2 (germline): SGHAT, FQNNGV. V gave up 5 bases and J gave up 5 bases, with 10 bases separating them. The DNA for the CDR3 is TGTGCCAGCAGCCTCGACCAAAACAATGAGCAGTTCTTC. The encoded protein is CASSLDQNNEQFF.

The rearrangement joins TRBV6-5 to TRBJ2-2; D is perhaps TRBD1 (7 bases). The CDR3 loop spans 16 amino acids. Germline V gene lookup returns CDR1 MNHEY and CDR2 SVGAGI. Trimming took 4 bases from V and 5 from J, leaving 17 bases between them. CDR3 in DNA: TGTGCCAGCAGTTCCGGAGGGGCAGGGGGTACCGGGGAGCTGTTTTTT. Residues: CASSSGGAGGTGELFF.

The chain has TRBV5-6 and TRBJ1-1; D perhaps matches TRBD1 (5 bases). Germline loops: CDR1 SGHDT, CDR2 YYEEEE. V was pared by 1 base and J by 11 bases, with 12 bases between. The CDR3 extends over 12 amino acids. CDR3 nucleotide sequence: TGTGCCAGCAGCTTGTCTGGGGCGGGGGCTTTCTTT. It is translated as CASSLSGAGAFF.

The V gene is TRBV5-8, the J gene TRBJ2-5; D uncertain. This CDR3 is built from 14 residues. V gave up 3 bases and J gave up 2 bases, with 11 bases separating them. Germline V gene lookup returns CDR1 SGHTS and CDR2 YDEGEE. The CDR3 protein is CASSSSGPQETQYF. The CDR3 bases are TGTGCCAGCAGCTCGTCCGGGCCGCAAGAGACCCAGTACTTC.

The sample holds one count of this clone. The rearrangement joins TRBV5-1 to TRBJ1-5, with 7 nucleotides matching TRBD1. The CDR3 has 15 amino acids. From germline, CDR1 is SGHRS and CDR2 YFSETQ. Trimming removed 0 bases from V and 7 bases from J; junction bases left unmatched: 7. CDR3 sequence: CASSLGGTAAQPQHF. The CDR3 bases are TGCGCCAGCAGCTTGGGGGGGACAGCGGCACAGCCCCAGCATTTT.